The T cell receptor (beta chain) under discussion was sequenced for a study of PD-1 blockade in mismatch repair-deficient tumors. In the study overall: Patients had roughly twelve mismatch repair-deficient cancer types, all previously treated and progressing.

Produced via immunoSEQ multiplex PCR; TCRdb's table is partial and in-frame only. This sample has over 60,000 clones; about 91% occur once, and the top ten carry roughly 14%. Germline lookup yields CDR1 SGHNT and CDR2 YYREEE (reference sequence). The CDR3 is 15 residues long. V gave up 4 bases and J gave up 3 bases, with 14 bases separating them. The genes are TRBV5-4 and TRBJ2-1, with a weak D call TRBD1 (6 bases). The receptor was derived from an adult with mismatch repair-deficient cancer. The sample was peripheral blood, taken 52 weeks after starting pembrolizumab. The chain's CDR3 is CASSQETGIYNEQFF. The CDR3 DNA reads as TGTGCCAGCAGCCAGGAGACAGGAATCTACAATGAGCAGTTCTTC.